Shown below are 31 T cell receptor beta chains from a single sample sequenced in a study of blood T cell repertoires in COVID-19 (dated by TCRdb to the early 2020s). The receptor library was made with the immunoSEQ multiplex PCR assay. TCRdb's version of the immuneACCESS table is confined to in-frame rearrangements and falls short of the full clone set. An unresolved V gene accounts for under half of the shortfall where checked; the remainder is of unknown origin. The sample table records under 300,000 clones; around 90% of these occur just once. The top ten clonotypes cover roughly 6.3% of the sample. Sequencing was performed on PBMCs or T cells enriched from blood (not recorded which). The receptors derive from a woman under 40 with acute COVID-19.

The V call is TRBV7-9, the J call TRBJ2-4, with D perhaps matching TRBD1 (6 bases). The V gene's germline CDR1 is SEHNR and CDR2 FQNEAQ (reference sequence). Between the trimmed V and J ends, which lost 5 bases and 2 bases, there was a span of 13 bases. The CDR3 has 15 amino acids. This CDR3 is CASSRTGSSKNIQYF. CDR3 in DNA: TGTGCCAGCAGCCGAACAGGGAGTTCCAAAAACATTCAGTACTTC. The entire variable domain, with the rest obtained from reference TRBV7-9 and TRBJ2-4, is as follows: DTGVSQNPRHKITKRGQNVTFRCDPISEHNRLYWYRQTLGQGPEFLTYFQNEAQLEKSRLLSDRFSAERPKGSFSTLEIQRTEQGDSAMYLCASSRTGSSKNIQYFGAGTRLSVL.

The chain has TRBV2 and TRBJ2-7; the match to TRBD2 covers 15 bases. V lost 8 bases to trimming and J lost 2 bases; unmatched junction nucleotides: 10. CDR1 is SNHLY, CDR2 FYNNEI, per germline. There are 17 residues in the CDR3. CDR3 amino acids: CASESGLAGGTAYEQYF. The CDR3 DNA sequence: TGTGCCAGCGAGTCCGGACTAGCGGGGGGGACAGCCTACGAGCAGTACTTC.

The chain has TRBV3-1 (or the pseudogene TRBV3-2) and TRBJ2-6; D might be TRBD1 (6 bases). Germline CDR1 LGHDT, CDR2 YNNKEL (reference sequence). Between the trimmed V and J ends, which lost 4 bases and 2 bases, there was a span of 9 bases. This CDR3 is 15 amino acids long. CDR3 amino acids: CASSLTGTGANVLTF. CDR3 sequence (DNA): TGTGCCAGCAGCCTCACAGGGACTGGGGCCAACGTCCTGACTTTC.

This clone was detected only once. V usage is TRBV30 and J usage is TRBJ1-5; maybe TRBD1 (5 bases). Germline lookup yields CDR1 GTSNPN and CDR2 SVGIG (reference sequence). The V end lost 3 bases, the J end lost 1 base, and 13 bases lay between the germline ends. CDR3 length: 15 amino acids. The CDR3, as DNA: TGTGCCTGGAGCCCCCGACAGATCAGCAATCAGCCCCAGCATTTT. Residues: CAWSPRQISNQPQHF.

The chain employs TRBV19 and TRBJ1-5; 7 bases match TRBD1. Germline V lookup: CDR1 LNHDA, CDR2 SQIVND (reference sequence). The CDR3 spans 16 residues. V gave up 6 bases and J gave up 5 bases; unmatched junction bases: 13. The CDR3 DNA is TGTGCCAGTAGCCCGTTGGGCAGGGGGAACGATCAGCCCCAGCATTTT. This translates into CASSPLGRGNDQPQHF.

This clone has a single count. J is TRBJ1-4 and V is TRBV6-2 or TRBV6-3; 8 positions match TRBD1. This CDR3 is 14 amino acids long. V lost 6 bases, J lost 7 bases, and 7 bases stayed unmatched. The germline gives CDR1 MNHEY, CDR2 SVGEGT. This CDR3 is CASSQQGGSEKLFF. In DNA form, the CDR3 reads TGTGCCAGCAGCCAACAGGGGGGAAGTGAAAAACTGTTTTTT.

The CDR3 loop is CASSLGENNSPLHF. For the CDR3, the DNA is TGTGCCAGCAGCTTAGGCGAGAATAATTCACCCCTCCACTTT. V usage is TRBV11-2 and J usage is TRBJ1-6, with D unclear. The CDR3 has 14 residues. Germline lookup yields CDR1 SGHAT and CDR2 FQNNGV. Trimming took 1 base from V and 5 from J, leaving 6 bases between them.

The rearrangement links TRBV27 to TRBJ2-7; 8 nucleotides align to TRBD1. The CDR3 runs 16 residues. The trim removed 1 base at V and 2 bases at J, leaving 7 bases unmatched. The germline V gene has CDR1 MNHEY and CDR2 SMNVEV (reference sequence). CDR3 sequence (DNA): TGTGCCAGCAGTTTATTTGGGACAGGTGTGCCCTACGAGCAGTACTTC. It yields the protein CASSLFGTGVPYEQYF.

The CDR3 loop reads CASSIIQGNEQYF. The DNA for the CDR3 is TGTGCCAGTAGTATCATACAGGGGAACGAGCAGTACTTC. The chain has TRBV19 and TRBJ2-7; 7 nucleotides line up with TRBD1. The V and J ends lost 3 bases and 5 bases, in that order; junction bases with no gene match: 4. Germline-derived CDR1 and CDR2 are LNHDA and SQIVND (reference sequence). The CDR3 loop spans 13 amino acids.

The genes are TRBV6-1 and TRBJ1-5; TRBD1 matches 7 bases. Germline CDR1 reads MNHNS; CDR2 reads SASEGT. V shed 2 bases, J shed 4 bases, and the junction held 5 bases outside the gene matches. The CDR3 is 15 residues long. This CDR3 is CASSESLTGNQPQHF. The CDR3 bases are TGTGCCAGCAGTGAATCCCTGACAGGGAATCAGCCCCAGCATTTT.

The genes are TRBV28 and TRBJ1-1; 8 nucleotides align to TRBD1. V shed 7 bases and J 1 base; nucleotides not matched to a gene: 11. The germline V gene has CDR1 MDHEN and CDR2 SYDVKM. The CDR3 spans 16 residues. CDR3 protein: CASTLSWDRTNTEAFF. In DNA, the CDR3 is TGTGCCAGCACATTGTCGTGGGACAGGACGAACACTGAAGCTTTCTTT.

V and J are TRBV7-3 and TRBJ2-3, with 10 bases fitting TRBD1. The CDR3 is 15 residues long. CDR1 is SGHTA, CDR2 FQGTGA, per germline. V gave up 3 bases and J gave up 3 bases; unmatched junction bases: 3. CDR3: CASSLGTGATDTQYF. The CDR3, as DNA: TGTGCCAGCAGCTTGGGGACAGGGGCAACAGATACGCAGTATTTT.

This clone was counted only a few times. V gene TRBV7-2 combines with J gene TRBJ1-1, with a tentative D call TRBD1 (5 bases). V lost 3 bases to trimming and J lost 1 base, with 12 bases between them. This CDR3 comprises 15 residues. Germline CDR1 is SGHTA and CDR2 is FQGNSA. The CDR3, as DNA: TGTGCCAGCAGCTTTGGCCCTGGACAGAACACTGAAGCTTTCTTT. Translated, it gives CASSFGPGQNTEAFF.

The chain links TRBV5-1 to TRBJ1-1, with 9 bases lining up with TRBD1. The V gene end was trimmed by 2 bases and the J gene end by 7 bases; junction bases not matched to a gene: 6. There are 14 residues in the CDR3. Germline CDR1 reads SGHRS; CDR2 reads YFSETQ. In DNA, the CDR3 is TGCGCCAGCAGCTTAGGGACAGGGAAGGGTGAAGCTTTCTTT. This codes for CASSLGTGKGEAFF.

In this sample, this clone turned up once. The V and J genes are TRBV5-1 and TRBJ2-3, with TRBD1 matching 7 bases. This CDR3 is built from 14 residues. The V and J ends lost 4 bases and 4 bases, in that order; junction bases with no gene match: 6. Germline V gene sequence: CDR1 SGHRS, CDR2 YFSETQ. The CDR3 protein is CASSLDRAADTQYF. The CDR3 DNA reads TGCGCCAGCAGCCTCGACAGGGCAGCAGATACGCAGTATTTT.

J is TRBJ2-7 and V is TRBV2, with 11 bases matching TRBD1. This CDR3 is built from 15 residues. J gave up 6 bases and V 5 bases, and 9 bases lay outside the gene matches. The germline V gene encodes CDR1 SNHLY and CDR2 FYNNEI. The CDR3 DNA reads as TGTGCCAGCAGTCCTCTTGGACAGGGGGCCGCCGAGCAGTACTTC. It is translated as CASSPLGQGAAEQYF.

The V call is TRBV5-1, the J call TRBJ1-2, with 11 bases identical to TRBD1. The CDR3 loop spans 14 amino acids. The germline V gene has CDR1 SGHRS and CDR2 YFSETQ. After removal of 3 bases from V and 8 bases from J, the junction contained 6 bases not matched to a gene. This CDR3 is CASSSDRGLRGYTF. CDR3 nucleotide sequence: TGCGCCAGCAGCTCGGACAGGGGGCTCAGGGGCTACACCTTC.

The chain combines TRBV13 with TRBJ2-5, with 9 bases lining up with TRBD2. V was clipped by 5 bases and J by 1 base; unmatched bases: 2. The length of the CDR3 is 14 residues. Germline V lookup: CDR1 PRHDT, CDR2 FYEKMQ (reference sequence). Here the CDR3 DNA reads TGTGCCAGCAGCCCGGGACTAGCCCAAGAGACCCAGTACTTC. This gives the protein CASSPGLAQETQYF.

The chain uses TRBV5-4 and TRBJ2-5; 8 bases are shared with TRBD1. The CDR3 runs to 16 residues. Trimming cost V 4 bases and J 0 bases; bases outside gene matches: 8. The germline V gene encodes CDR1 SGHNT and CDR2 YYREEE (reference sequence). CDR3 in amino acids: CASSTRTGSNQETQYF. The CDR3 DNA is TGTGCCAGCAGCACACGGACAGGGTCCAACCAAGAGACCCAGTACTTC.

The J gene is TRBJ1-1, the V gene TRBV6-6, with D uncertain. This CDR3 has 14 amino acids. Germline assignment: CDR1 MNHNY and CDR2 SVGAGI (reference sequence). V was cut by 5 bases and J by 0 bases, with 10 bases left in between. In DNA, the CDR3 is TGTGCCAGCAGTCCCAGACTGATGAACACTGAAGCTTTCTTT. Its protein is CASSPRLMNTEAFF.

The chain is built from TRBV28 and TRBJ2-1; 9 bases align to TRBD2. Germline trimming cut 5 bases from V and 5 bases from J; bases unmatched to any gene: 10. CDR3 size: 16 residues. Germline CDR1 reads MDHEN; CDR2 reads SYDVKM. Written as DNA, the CDR3 is TGTGCCAGCAGTAAGGGAGGGCTAGCGGGGCACAATGAGCAGTTCTTC. This encodes CASSKGGLAGHNEQFF.

The CDR3 sequence: CASTENTEAFF. For the CDR3, the DNA is TGTGCCAGCACAGAGAACACTGAAGCTTTCTTT. The chain uses TRBV6-5 and TRBJ1-1; D unresolved. Germline CDR1 is MNHEY and CDR2 is SVGAGI. The CDR3 has 11 amino acids. The V end was cut by 7 bases, the J end by 1 base, with 4 bases between.

The V and J genes are TRBV4-1 and TRBJ2-2; 8 bases map to TRBD2. CDR1 and CDR2 from the germline V gene are MGHRA and YSYEKL. CDR3 length equals 16 residues. Trimming removed 7 bases from V and 3 bases from J; junction bases left unmatched: 10. CDR3 loop: CASKAAGEQYTGELFF. Written as DNA, the CDR3 is TGCGCCAGCAAAGCAGCGGGGGAGCAATACACCGGGGAGCTGTTTTTT.

V usage is TRBV15 and J usage is TRBJ2-7; D call uncertain. The germline V gene has CDR1 LNHNV and CDR2 YYDKDF (reference sequence). The CDR3 loop spans 13 amino acids. Trimming took off 2 bases at V and 1 base at J, with 6 bases between the two ends. The chain's CDR3 is CATSRPTSYEQYF. DNA of the CDR3: TGTGCCACCAGCAGACCAACTTCCTACGAGCAGTACTTC.

This rearrangement joins TRBV7-2 to TRBJ1-5; D not certain. Germline V gene sequence: CDR1 SGHTA, CDR2 FQGNSA. With 5 bases removed from V and 2 bases from J, the gap between germline ends came to 10 bases. The CDR3 is 14 amino acids. CDR3 sequence reads: CASSPVFGNQPQHF. CDR3 DNA: TGTGCCAGCAGCCCAGTCTTTGGCAATCAGCCCCAGCATTTT.

Comments on this clone: The junction differs from germline at one of its ends, possibly a read error. CDR3 DNA sequence: TGTGCTAGCAGCCCGCGGCGAGGGGATACGCAGTATTTT. Translating it yields CASSPRRGDTQYF. The genes are TRBV7-7 and TRBJ2-3; possibly TRBD2 for D (5 bases). The CDR3 has 13 residues. Germline CDR1 and CDR2: SSHAT and FNYEAQ (reference sequence).

Only one count was recorded for this clone. The chain links TRBV10-1 to TRBJ1-1; TRBD1 aligns across 7 bases. The CDR3 runs 17 residues. The germline V gene has CDR1 WNHNN and CDR2 SYGVQD (reference sequence). V lost 6 bases and J lost 0; bases outside the gene matches: 13. The chain's CDR3 is CASRTGQRERMNTEAFF. The CDR3 DNA reads TGCGCCAGCAGGACGGGACAGAGGGAGAGAATGAACACTGAAGCTTTCTTT.

The chain carries TRBV28 and TRBJ2-1; D unresolved. The CDR3 runs 15 residues. The germline V gene encodes CDR1 MDHEN and CDR2 SYDVKM. V lost 4 bases to trimming and J lost 4 bases, with 14 bases between them. The CDR3 here is CASSSPGLRYNEQFF. CDR3 nucleotides: TGTGCCAGCAGTTCGCCCGGTTTGCGATACAATGAGCAGTTCTTC.

This chain uses TRBV4-2 with TRBJ1-3, with a weak D call TRBD1 (6 bases). Between the trimmed V and J ends, which lost 2 bases and 4 bases, there was a span of 15 bases. CDR3 length equals 16 residues. Germline V gene data show CDR1 as LGHNA and CDR2 as YNFKEQ. The CDR3 loop reads CASSQPGTPGGNTIYF. In nucleotides, the CDR3 is TGTGCCAGCAGCCAACCTGGGACACCCGGAGGAAACACCATATATTTT.

There are a few counts of this clone. This chain joins TRBV27 and TRBJ1-2; maybe TRBD1 (6 bases). The CDR3 extends over 17 amino acids. In germline, CDR1 is MNHEY, CDR2 SMNVEV (reference sequence). V lost 0 bases and J lost 9, with 23 bases in between. CDR3 in amino acids: CASSLSLQRGTQGSYTF. In DNA, the CDR3 is TGTGCCAGCAGTTTATCGTTACAGAGGGGGACGCAAGGGAGCTACACCTTC.

In the case of this clone: Other DNA sequences within the sample encode an identical CDR3. J is TRBJ2-3 and V is TRBV18; 7 positions match TRBD1. The CDR3 is 14 amino acids. V lost 2 bases, J lost 1 base, and 0 bases stayed unmatched. CDR1 KGHSH and CDR2 LQKENI come from the germline V gene. Written as DNA, the CDR3 is TGTGCCAGCTCACCAACAGGGGGCACAGATACGCAGTATTTT. It encodes CASSPTGGTDTQYF.